This T cell receptor (beta chain) emerged from a study of T cells after yellow fever vaccination (dated by TCRdb to the late 2010s). Turning to the overall study: The SMART-Seq v4 Ultra Low Input RNA kit was used to prepare libraries from fractions with low cell numbers. To follow T-cell clones before and after primary and booster YFV17D yellow fever vaccination, bulk TCR alpha and beta repertoires were sequenced over time. Blood was collected at multiple timepoints before and after primary and secondary immunization, and bulk PBMC replicates and cell subsets were isolated. Two healthy male donors made up the cohort, one aged 18 to 30 years and the other aged 30 to 40 years.

In regard to this clonotype: Its cognate antigen has yet to be identified. Base qualities are not at hand, and no much larger clone is one base apart.

Germline trimming amounts to 4 bases on V and 6 bases on J, with 18 as the count of junction bases outside the gene matches. Taken from cysteine to phenylalanine, the CDR3 has 18 residues. Solely the CDR3 DNA is kept, with 54 bases framed from the first base. The germline V gene encodes CDR1 KGHSH and CDR2 LQKENI. Here is what the overall study found, with its caveats: Compared with the primary T-cell response, the secondary T-cell response was faster but weaker, reaching its peak on day 5 rather than on day 15. Because abundant contaminating clonotypes from the bulk population could be contained in FACS-sorted repertoires, computational filtering was required. After the booster, most clones that had expanded after primary vaccination were detected again (around 97% of CD4 and around nine tenths of CD8), suggesting broad maintenance of memory. A small share of clonotypes was detected in both CD4 and CD8 compartments, with the overlap likely arising from convergent recombination. Because only two donors were included in the study, the extent to which the findings can be generalized is limited.

The instrument given in TCRdb is Illumina NovaSeq 6000. TCR cDNA was made using 5'RACE template switching, a step that added a universal primer site and unique molecular identifiers. Priming for cDNA synthesis came from both the TCR alpha and TCR beta constant segments. Libraries were amplified in two PCR steps, with sample barcodes and sequencing adapters added in the second step. Sequencing of libraries was performed on Illumina HiSeq 2500 (2x100 bp) or NovaSeq (2x150 bp). The authors processed their data as follows. MIGEC was used to demultiplex reads and collapse the reads into UMI consensus sequences, and MiXCR was used for V(D)J alignment. Clonotypes responding to the vaccine were identified with edgeR on replicate PBMC samples, with the criteria of FDR below 0.01 and a log2 fold change above 5 up to day 15. CD4 or CD8 identity was assigned to each bulk clonotype according to whether the clonotype was present at higher abundance in the sequenced CD4 repertoire or the sequenced CD8 repertoire. The raw public data were reprocessed by TCRdb itself: fastp quality trimming at Q25, MiXCR clonotype calling, in-frame beta chains only. Each CDR3 protein appears once, grouped with its most common genes and DNA. The V and J calls here are based on TCRdb, not the publication. The sample table lists some 350,000 distinct CDR3 sequences, approximately 4% of them with a count of one. Approximately 25% of the sample is held by the ten biggest clonotypes.

Taken with the paper, the label for treatment or condition translates to: live attenuated yellow fever vaccine strain. Two biological replicates of bulk PBMCs were collected at each blood-draw timepoint. PBMCs were isolated from peripheral blood using a standard Ficoll-Paque protocol. TriZol was used to extract RNA from bulk PBMCs, CD4 and CD8 fractions, and dextramer-positive and dextramer-negative fractions. This receptor was obtained from a man younger than 35 who received the YFV17D yellow fever vaccine. Here the sequenced sample was PBMCs, taken 5 days after the yellow fever booster vaccination. The V gene is TRBV18 and the J gene is TRBJ2-5, with 9 bases in between that match TRBD1. Here is the DNA: TGTGCCAGCTCACAAGTCGCACTTACGGGACAGGGCTTCAAGACCCAGTACTTC. It translates to CASSQVALTGQGFKTQYF.